Described below is a single T cell receptor (beta chain) sequence and its context. The CDR3 has 15 amino acids. Germline V gene lookup returns CDR1 SGHNT and CDR2 YENEEA. Trimming left V 2 bases short and J 6 bases short, with 14 bases between. This entry is derived from a study of blood T cell repertoires in COVID-19. The wider study: COVID-19 samples from acute and convalescent phases originated in the United States, Italy and Spain. In each case, the material was cDNA or gDNA derived from T cells, B-cell-depleted T cells, or PBMCs.

Methods used by the authors: Using reference gene primer amplification, nucleated cell counts were estimated. Libraries were prepared by immunoSEQ multiplex PCR; TCRdb keeps only in-frame clonotypes and omits some of them. V and J calls and clone size follow that table, whereas D and trimming were derived from the DNA. The table records about 100,000 clones, over 60% of them present only once. This clonotype originated in a man between 50 and 59 years old who had recovered from COVID-19. Specimen: peripheral blood. V is TRBV11-3 and J is TRBJ2-1; TRBD1 might be the D (6 bases). This CDR3 is CASSLLPAGVNEQFF. The CDR3 DNA is TGTGCCAGCAGCTTACTTCCGGCAGGGGTCAATGAGCAGTTCTTC.